This record concerns one T cell receptor beta chain sequence. Reverse transcription of extracted RNA yielded cDNA, which provided the sequencing template. Measured with immunoSEQ multiplex PCR; TCRdb has only the in-frame clones, and not every one. The profile shows about 150,000 clones, about two thirds of them singletons. This entry belongs to a study of CD8+ T cells in alopecia areata. Per the germline V gene, CDR1 is SGHVS and CDR2 is FQNEAQ. Trimming left V 0 bases short and J 3 bases short, with 16 bases between. The CDR3 spans 17 residues. This chain connects TRBV7-8 to TRBJ2-3, with D hard to call. Material for sequencing was CD8+ T cells sorted from blood. This sequence was found in a human donor in good health. The CDR3, as DNA: TGTGCCAGCAGCTTAGCGTCTGGCTTAACCCGAACAGATACGCAGTATTTT. It translates to CASSLASGLTRTDTQYF.